This entry lists 9 T cell receptor beta chains sequenced from one sample in a study of cytomegalovirus exposure and HLA in healthy donors. The PCR made use of 60 Vbeta and 13 Jbeta primers. Sequenced by immunoSEQ multiplex PCR; TCRdb stores in-frame clones only, minus some. The table shows 75,000 to 90,000 clones, with about 78% occurring only once. Sequencing input: PBMCs. The receptors here all came from a male donor in good health and CMV-seropositive.

The genes are TRBV28 and TRBJ2-1, with TRBD2 matching 8 bases. Germline CDR1 reads MDHEN; CDR2 reads SYDVKM. This CDR3 contains 14 residues. Unmatched junction bases numbered 6, after V lost 5 bases and J lost 6 bases. The CDR3 DNA follows: TGTGCCAGCAGTGATAGCGGGACTCCCAATGAGCAGTTCTTC. This encodes CASSDSGTPNEQFF. The full variable domain, with the rest looked up from reference TRBV28 and TRBJ2-1, is DVKVTQSSRYLVKRTGEKVFLECVQDMDHENMFWYRQDPGLGLRLIYFSYDVKMKEKGDIPEGYSVSREKKERFSLILESASTNQTSMYLCASSDSGTPNEQFFGPGTRLTVL.

V gene TRBV7-2 combines with J gene TRBJ1-2, with D maybe TRBD1 (6 bases). Germline V gene lookup returns CDR1 SGHTA and CDR2 FQGNSA. Between the trimmed V and J ends, which lost 6 bases and 4 bases, there was a span of 15 bases. CDR3 size: 14 residues. The CDR3 loop is CASSYNQGLYGYTF. The CDR3 DNA follows: TGTGCCAGCAGTTATAATCAGGGGCTCTATGGCTACACCTTC.

This sequence joins TRBV7-9 and TRBJ2-7; a weak D match, TRBD1 (6 bases). The CDR3 runs 14 residues. CDR1 is SEHNR and CDR2 is FQNEAQ in the germline V gene (reference sequence). The V gene lost 3 bases and the J gene lost 5 bases, with 14 bases spanning the gap. CDR3 DNA: TGTGCCAGCAGCTTTGGTTATAACAGGGACGAGCAGTACTTC. Protein: CASSFGYNRDEQYF.

The J gene is TRBJ2-7, the V gene TRBV10-3, with 9 positions matching TRBD2. The CDR3 loop spans 16 amino acids. The V and J ends lost 0 bases and 6 bases, in that order; junction bases with no gene match: 9. Germline-derived CDR1 and CDR2 are ENHRY and SYGVKD. The CDR3 sequence: CAISESSSGGVFEQYF. The CDR3 nucleotides read TGTGCCATCAGTGAGTCGAGTAGCGGGGGAGTTTTCGAGCAGTACTTC.

The V gene is TRBV28, the J gene TRBJ1-4; D ambiguous. Deletions cut 2 bases from V and 1 base from J, with 17 bases between. CDR3 length: 18 residues. CDR1 and CDR2 (germline): MDHEN, SYDVKM. CDR3 amino acids: CASSLVSAVGVTNEKLFF. The CDR3 nucleotides are TGTGCCAGCAGTTTAGTATCCGCAGTCGGGGTAACTAATGAAAAACTGTTTTTT.

The V call is TRBV7-9, the J call TRBJ2-7, with a weak D call TRBD2 (6 bases). The CDR3 contains 12 residues. Germline V gene sequence: CDR1 SEHNR, CDR2 FQNEAQ (reference sequence). Trimming took 6 bases from V and 7 from J, leaving 13 bases between them. CDR3 sequence (DNA): TGTGCCAGCAGTAGTCGCGGAGGGGAGCAGTACTTC. Amino acids: CASSSRGGEQYF.

This clone came up a few times. This sequence joins TRBV4-2 and TRBJ1-5; possibly TRBD1 for D (5 bases). The CDR3 has 16 amino acids. CDR1 LGHNA and CDR2 YNFKEQ come from the germline V gene. V lost 0 bases and J lost 1, with 10 bases in between. The CDR3 bases are TGTGCCAGCAGCCAAGATTGGGGGGACAGCAATCAGCCCCAGCATTTT. It is translated as CASSQDWGDSNQPQHF.

The chain has TRBV9 and TRBJ1-1; D is possibly TRBD1 (6 bases). V lost 4 bases and J 3 bases, leaving 25 bases between the germline ends. This CDR3 is built from 18 residues. Germline CDR1 and CDR2: SGDLS and YYNGEE. DNA of the CDR3: TGTGCCAGCAGCCGCGGGGGCTTCGGTGGCTTTTCGGACACTGAAGCTTTCTTT. Its protein is CASSRGGFGGFSDTEAFF.

The chain combines TRBV15 with TRBJ2-2; 8 nucleotides line up with TRBD1. The germline CDR1 and CDR2 sequences are LNHNV and YYDKDF (reference sequence). CDR3 length: 17 amino acids. The trim removed 3 bases at V and 5 bases at J, leaving 11 bases unmatched. The CDR3 nucleotides read TGTGCCACCAGCAGGTCCAGGGGGCAGGGGGATACCGGGGAGCTGTTTTTT. Translation gives CATSRSRGQGDTGELFF.